The 8 T cell receptor beta chains below were found in one sample sequenced in a study of T cells in Graves' hyperthyroidism and ophthalmopathy (dated by TCRdb to the late 2010s). Library preparation used multiplex PCR. For sequencing, an Illumina HiSeq 2000 was employed. TCR beta CDR3 regions were amplified from RNA transcripts. The TCR CDR3 was subjected to a first round of RT-PCR using the HTBI primer set and the Qiagen OneStep RT-PCR kit. In TCRdb, the public reads were trimmed at Q25 with fastp and aligned with MiXCR, with productive beta chains retained. Every entry covers one CDR3 protein and lists the most common genes and DNA from its rows. Counted in this sample were some 500,000 distinct CDR3 sequences; approximately 14% of them appeared once. The ten largest clones capture around a sixth of the sample. Sample: blood. Every receptor here comes from a woman aged 18-35 years with Graves' hyperthyroidism.

This clonotype has a count of ten or more. V is TRBV13 and J is TRBJ1-1; 7 bases match TRBD1. In germline, CDR1 is PRHDT, CDR2 FYEKMQ (reference sequence). This CDR3 comprises 16 residues. J was trimmed by 0 bases and V by 5 bases; bases with no gene match: 9. The DNA for the CDR3 is TGTGCCAGCAGCGAGAGGACAGGAAACATGAACACTGAAGCTTTCTTT. Translated, it gives CASSERTGNMNTEAFF.

The chain couples TRBV5-4 to TRBJ2-3; 9 bases align to TRBD2. CDR3 length: 17 amino acids. Germline trimming cut 3 bases from V and 0 bases from J; bases unmatched to any gene: 8. Germline CDR1 SGHNT, CDR2 YYREEE (reference sequence). CDR3 nucleotides: TGTGCCAGCAGCTCTCCACTTCTAGCGGGAAGCACAGATACGCAGTATTTT. It translates to CASSSPLLAGSTDTQYF.

This clonotype was recorded many times. The chain links TRBV9 to TRBJ2-3, with 7 bases aligning to TRBD2. The germline V gene has CDR1 SGDLS and CDR2 YYNGEE. CDR3 size: 17 residues. V was pared by 4 bases and J by 4 bases, with 15 bases of the junction left unmatched. CDR3 coding DNA: TGTGCCAGCAGCCCACCACTTTCCAGCGGGAAGGCAGATACGCAGTATTTT. Amino acid sequence: CASSPPLSSGKADTQYF. Full variable domain (missing parts from reference TRBV9 and TRBJ2-3): DSGVTQTPKHLITATGQRVTLRCSPRSGDLSVYWYQQSLDQGLQFLIQYYNGEERAKGNILERFSAQQFPDLHSELNLSSLELGDSALYFCASSPPLSSGKADTQYFGPGTRLTVL.

Many counts were recorded for this clonotype. V is TRBV18 and J is TRBJ2-2; 7 bases fit TRBD2. Germline assignment: CDR1 KGHSH and CDR2 LQKENI. The CDR3 runs 15 residues. The ends lost 4 bases at V and 2 bases at J; junction bases unmatched: 4. Here the CDR3 reads CASSRGRGNTGELFF. The CDR3 DNA follows: TGTGCCAGCTCACGAGGGAGGGGAAACACCGGGGAGCTGTTTTTT.

With regard to this clonotype: Lacking the conserved final phenylalanine or tryptophan, this CDR3 likely reflects a read error. CDR3 loop: CASSLVRTSGSWSYNEQFV. The CDR3 DNA reads as TGCGCCAGCAGCTTGGTACGGACTAGCGGGAGTTGGTCCTACAATGAGCAGTTCGTC. The genes are TRBV5-1 and TRBJ2-1, with 13 bases aligning to TRBD2. Germline CDR1 SGHRS, CDR2 YFSETQ. With 0 bases clipped from V and 1 base from J, the junction kept 7 bases outside the gene matches. The CDR3 runs 19 residues.

This clonotype was observed a few times. The chain uses TRBV6-5 and TRBJ1-1; TRBD1 matches 8 bases. The CDR3 runs to 15 residues. Germline loops: CDR1 MNHEY, CDR2 SVGAGI. The ends lost 0 bases at V and 5 bases at J; junction bases unmatched: 5. CDR3 sequence: CASSYSDRAETEAFF. The CDR3 coding sequence is TGTGCCAGCAGTTACTCGGACAGGGCTGAAACTGAAGCTTTCTTT.

This clonotype occurred many times. The chain is built from TRBV6-2 or TRBV6-3 and TRBJ2-1; D gene ambiguous. CDR1 and CDR2 (germline): MNHEY, SVGEGT. Trimming stripped 2 bases from V and 5 bases from J, with 4 bases between. The CDR3 length is 12 residues. CDR3 sequence: CASSYVDNEQFF. The CDR3 coding sequence is TGTGCCAGCAGTTACGTGGACAATGAGCAGTTCTTC.

The chain has TRBV9 and TRBJ1-5; a possible D gene is TRBD1 (6 bases). The CDR3 is 15 residues long. The V end was cut by 0 bases, the J end by 4 bases, with 11 bases between. The V gene's germline CDR1 is SGDLS and CDR2 YYNGEE. CDR3 residues: CASSVGNTGNQPQHF. CDR3 DNA: TGTGCCAGCAGCGTAGGAAATACAGGGAATCAGCCCCAGCATTTT.